The next 29 T cell receptor beta chains were all read from a single sample in a study of T-cell memory formation after mild COVID-19. TCRdb itself ran the 5' RACE reads through MiXCR, one entry per CDR3 protein. This sample carries 200,000 to 250,000 distinct CDR3 sequences, 9% to 10% of them seen once, and the ten largest clones take roughly 4%. Material: PBMCs or a T cell subset sorted from them (not recorded which). The receptors come from a man in his late teens or twenties who had mild COVID-19 (a few samples of this study predate the infection). Cell type and time point are not known.

This sequence joins TRBV7-2 and TRBJ1-3; no clear D gene. Looked up from germline, CDR1 is SGHTA and CDR2 is FQGNSA. CDR3 length: 13 amino acids. Trimming shortened V by 4 bases and J by 4 bases, and 8 bases separated the two germline ends. Written as DNA, the CDR3 is TGTGCCAGCAGCTCTAACAGAGGAAACACCATATATTTT. Protein sequence: CASSSNRGNTIYF.

The V and J genes are TRBV12-3 or TRBV12-4 and TRBJ2-5, with D perhaps matching TRBD1 (5 bases). V gave up 3 bases and J gave up 4 bases, with 9 bases separating them. The CDR3 is made up of 13 amino acids. The CDR3 spells CASSFRQGETQYF. The CDR3 coding sequence is TGTGCCAGCAGTTTTAGGCAGGGAGAGACCCAGTACTTC.

This chain connects TRBV7-2 to TRBJ2-7; the D gene is possibly TRBD1 (6 bases). The germline V gene encodes CDR1 SGHTA and CDR2 FQGNSA. The CDR3 has 13 residues. The V end was cut by 3 bases, the J end by 3 bases, with 9 bases between. The CDR3 protein is CASSLGALYEQYF. CDR3 nucleotide sequence: TGTGCCAGCAGCTTGGGGGCCCTCTACGAGCAGTACTTC.

This clonotype turned up a few times. This chain connects TRBV7-9 to TRBJ1-1; D might be TRBD1 (5 bases). Germline-derived CDR1 and CDR2 are SEHNR and FQNEAQ (reference sequence). The CDR3 length is 13 residues. Trimming removed 3 bases at V and 8 bases at J, with 13 bases between. The CDR3 coding sequence is TGTGCCAGCAGCTTGGGGGAGGCTAGAGAAGCTTTCTTT. Translated: CASSLGEAREAFF.

The V gene is TRBV20-1, the J gene TRBJ2-7; TRBD1 matches 8 bases. The CDR3 runs 15 residues. Germline trimming cut 6 bases from V and 6 bases from J; bases unmatched to any gene: 16. Germline V CDR1 and CDR2: DFQATT, SNEGSKA (reference sequence). CDR3 sequence reads: CSARGGQGPSGEQYF. The CDR3 coding sequence is TGCAGTGCCAGGGGTGGACAGGGCCCCTCGGGCGAGCAGTACTTC.

DNA of the CDR3: TGTGCCAGCTCCCTCAGGGGTCGCGACGGGGAGCTGTTTTTT. Encoded protein: CASSLRGRDGELFF. The chain links TRBV18 to TRBJ2-2; tentatively, D is TRBD1 (6 bases). Germline assignment: CDR1 KGHSH and CDR2 LQKENI. The CDR3 sequence is 14 residues long. V gave up 6 bases and J gave up 7 bases, with 15 bases separating them.

This clonotype was detected many times. V usage is TRBV5-1 and J usage is TRBJ1-1; possibly TRBD1 for D (5 bases). Trimming pared 1 base from V and 3 bases from J, leaving 19 bases between. The germline V gene encodes CDR1 SGHRS and CDR2 YFSETQ. The CDR3 has 17 residues. CDR3 sequence (DNA): TGCGCCAGCAGCTTGAGGGGAGGTGGGTACAGCGACACTGAAGCTTTCTTT. Translated, it gives CASSLRGGGYSDTEAFF.

The J gene is TRBJ2-7, the V gene TRBV4-2, with no clear D. Looked up from germline, CDR1 is LGHNA and CDR2 is YNFKEQ. CDR3 length: 11 amino acids. V was shortened by 4 bases and J by 9 bases, with 10 bases between the two germline ends. The CDR3 DNA is TGTGCCAGCAGCCTAACTGAGGCGCAGTACGTC. Amino acid sequence: CASSLTEAQYV.

This clonotype was detected a few times. The chain uses TRBV5-1 and TRBJ2-1; tentatively, D is TRBD1 or TRBD2 (7 bases each). Germline lookup yields CDR1 SGHRS and CDR2 YFSETQ. This CDR3 has 14 amino acids. V was clipped by 4 bases and J by 10 bases, with 18 bases between them. The CDR3 is CASSPGTAGGEQFF. The CDR3 DNA sequence: TGCGCCAGCAGCCCCGGGACAGCCGGGGGGGAGCAGTTCTTC.

J is TRBJ2-3 and V is TRBV10-3; maybe TRBD2 (6 bases). Germline V CDR1 and CDR2: ENHRY, SYGVKD. The CDR3 is 14 amino acids. Trimming took off 7 bases at V and 1 base at J, with 12 bases between the two ends. CDR3 coding DNA: TGTGCCATCAAAGAGGGACTTGGCACAGATACGCAGTATTTT. Its translation: CAIKEGLGTDTQYF.

This clonotype was counted at least ten times. The chain joins TRBV7-8 to TRBJ1-4; the D is unclear. This CDR3 is 11 amino acids long. CDR1 is SGHVS and CDR2 is FQNEAQ in the germline V gene. The V gene lost 3 bases and the J gene lost 8 bases, with 4 bases spanning the gap. CDR3 sequence: CASSFGEKLFF. DNA of the CDR3: TGTGCCAGCAGCTTTGGGGAAAAACTGTTTTTT.

V and J are TRBV5-1 and TRBJ2-5, with a weak D call TRBD1 (6 bases). Trimming stripped 1 base from V and 5 bases from J, with 15 bases between. The CDR3 has 15 residues. Per germline, CDR1 SGHRS and CDR2 YFSETQ. CDR3 DNA: TGCGCCAGCAGCTTGATCCAGGGGTCATGGGAGACCCAGTACTTC. It codes for CASSLIQGSWETQYF.

This clonotype was picked up a small number of times. The V call is TRBV12-3 or TRBV12-4, the J call TRBJ1-2; TRBD1 is a possible D gene (6 bases). Trimming shortened V by 6 bases and J by 7 bases, and 15 bases separated the two germline ends. The CDR3 is made up of 13 amino acids. Here the CDR3 reads CASRRGDEGGYTF. The DNA for the CDR3 is TGTGCCAGCAGAAGGGGGGATGAGGGTGGCTACACCTTC.

This clonotype was detected ten times or more. This chain links TRBV6-6 with TRBJ1-5, with a weak D call TRBD1 (5 bases). Germline lookup yields CDR1 MNHNY and CDR2 SVGAGI (reference sequence). The CDR3 loop spans 18 amino acids. Trimming removed 4 bases at V and 0 bases at J, with 19 bases between. The chain's CDR3 is CASSSTTRGVYSNQPQHF. The CDR3 coding sequence is TGTGCCAGCAGTTCGACAACACGAGGGGTCTATAGCAATCAGCCCCAGCATTTT.

This clonotype was counted a few times. The rearrangement uses TRBV7-9 and TRBJ2-7; TRBD1 aligns across 7 bases. The J segment lost 4 bases and the V segment lost 2 bases, leaving 8 bases of the junction unmatched. Germline assignment: CDR1 SEHNR and CDR2 FQNEAQ (reference sequence). The CDR3 runs 15 residues. The CDR3 region is CASSLLTGMSYEQYF. CDR3 DNA sequence: TGTGCCAGCAGCTTATTGACAGGGATGTCATACGAGCAGTACTTC.

The chain links TRBV5-1 to TRBJ2-2, with 12 bases identical to TRBD2. V gave up 4 bases and J gave up 4 bases; unmatched junction bases: 5. CDR1 SGHRS and CDR2 YFSETQ come from the germline V gene. The CDR3 consists of 16 residues. CDR3 DNA: TGCGCCAGCAGCCCCGTACTAGCGGGGGGCACCGGGGAGCTGTTTTTT. It codes for CASSPVLAGGTGELFF.

The sample holds a few counts of this clonotype. This rearrangement joins TRBV11-2 to TRBJ2-2; D perhaps matches TRBD2 (5 bases). The CDR3 is 13 amino acids. In germline, CDR1 is SGHAT, CDR2 FQNNGV. V lost 5 bases and J 4 bases, leaving 8 bases between the germline ends. CDR3 region: CASSPGLTGELFF. The CDR3 DNA is TGTGCCAGCAGCCCTGGACTCACCGGGGAGCTGTTTTTT.

V is TRBV15 and J is TRBJ2-3, with a weak D call TRBD2 (7 bases). V was clipped by 0 bases and J by 8 bases, with 21 bases between them. This CDR3 spans 17 amino acids. Germline CDR1 is LNHNV and CDR2 is YYDKDF (reference sequence). The CDR3: CATSRDTRGGLYGTQYF. The CDR3 bases are TGTGCCACCAGCAGAGATACGAGGGGGGGCCTATATGGTACGCAGTATTTT.

The rearrangement links TRBV20-1 to TRBJ2-1, with D perhaps matching TRBD2 (6 bases). The CDR3 covers 12 residues. V lost 5 bases and J lost 6, with 11 bases in between. Germline V gene lookup returns CDR1 DFQATT and CDR2 SNEGSKA (reference sequence). The DNA of the CDR3 is TGCAGTGCTGGGAGGACTGGCAATGAGCAGTTCTTC. This translates into CSAGRTGNEQFF.

In the case of this clonotype: Its ends do not fully match the called genes, so a read error is possible. This chain connects TRBV11-1 to TRBJ2-5, with D possibly called TRBD1 or TRBD2 (6 bases each). The CDR3 length is 16 residues. Germline-derived CDR1 and CDR2 are SGHAT and FQDESV (reference sequence). The CDR3 nucleotides are TGTGCCAGCAGCTCCATCGGGGGCGACCCGGCCGAGATCCAGTACTTC. Its translation is CASSSIGGDPAEIQYF.

This clonotype showed up just a few times. The J gene is TRBJ2-5, the V gene TRBV9; D not resolved. The V end was cut by 3 bases, the J end by 3 bases, with 18 bases between. Germline V gene lookup returns CDR1 SGDLS and CDR2 YYNGEE. The CDR3 consists of 16 residues. The CDR3 protein is CASSGRLGLLEETQYF. CDR3 coding DNA: TGTGCCAGCAGCGGTCGCTTAGGGCTTTTGGAAGAGACCCAGTACTTC.

This clonotype was seen a handful of times. This chain joins TRBV24-1 and TRBJ1-2; D call uncertain. The CDR3 sequence is 14 residues long. Germline V gives CDR1 KGHDR, CDR2 SFDVKD. V lost 4 bases and J 7 bases, leaving 15 bases between the germline ends. The CDR3 DNA reads TGTGCCACCAGTGACGCTGGCACGGTGGGTGGCTACACCTTC. This gives the protein CATSDAGTVGGYTF.

The chain employs TRBV2 and TRBJ1-6; tentative D call: TRBD1 (6 bases). This CDR3 has 16 amino acids. V was cut by 7 bases and J by 8 bases, with 21 bases left in between. The germline V gene encodes CDR1 SNHLY and CDR2 FYNNEI. CDR3 DNA sequence: TGTGCCAGCACTCTTAAGGGGGGAGGCTGGGATTCACCCCTCCACTTT. Translation: CASTLKGGGWDSPLHF. The full variable domain, rest sourced from reference TRBV2 and TRBJ1-6, is EPEVTQTPSHQVTQMGQEVILRCVPISNHLYFYWYRQILGQKVEFLVSFYNNEISEKSEIFDDQFSVERPDGSNFTLKIRSTKLEDSAMYFCASTLKGGGWDSPLHFGNGTRLTVT.

This clonotype was counted between two and nine times. This sequence joins TRBV4-2 and TRBJ1-3; a weak D match, TRBD1 (5 bases). Trimming left V 5 bases short and J 4 bases short, with 12 bases between. CDR3 length equals 14 residues. Germline lookup yields CDR1 LGHNA and CDR2 YNFKEQ. In nucleotides, the CDR3 is TGTGCCAGCAGCATACCGGGACCCGGAAACACCATATATTTT. Its protein is CASSIPGPGNTIYF.

The rearrangement links TRBV2 to TRBJ2-5; D might be TRBD1 or TRBD2, each matching 5 bases. The CDR3 has 12 amino acids. Germline CDR1 and CDR2: SNHLY and FYNNEI. The V gene lost 8 bases and the J gene lost 3 bases, with 10 bases spanning the gap. The CDR3: CASLLGEETQYF. The CDR3 nucleotides read TGTGCCAGCTTATTGGGGGAAGAGACCCAGTACTTC.

This clonotype has a handful of counts. V usage is TRBV20-1 and J usage is TRBJ2-3, with D possibly being TRBD1 (5 bases). V was clipped by 2 bases and J by 0 bases, with 18 bases between them. The germline gives CDR1 DFQATT, CDR2 SNEGSKA (reference sequence). The CDR3 length is 17 residues. DNA for the CDR3: TGCAGTGCTAGACTCCCTGGGGCTCTCCCTAGCACAGATACGCAGTATTTT. Residues: CSARLPGALPSTDTQYF.

The chain joins TRBV7-2 to TRBJ2-3; 8 bases line up with TRBD2. This CDR3 has 14 residues. From germline, CDR1 is SGHTA and CDR2 FQGNSA. Trimming at V came to 8 bases and at J to 5 bases, leaving 9 bases not matched to a gene. The CDR3 protein is CASGQSRGGDTQYF. The CDR3 DNA follows: TGTGCCAGCGGCCAGTCTCGGGGGGGAGATACGCAGTATTTT.

This clonotype has at least ten counts. The chain carries TRBV5-1 and TRBJ1-2, with D possibly matching TRBD1 (6 bases). This CDR3 is 16 amino acids long. Germline V gene sequence: CDR1 SGHRS, CDR2 YFSETQ. Trimming cost V 4 bases and J 0 bases, with 16 bases left between them. CDR3 residues: CASSGLTGQANYGYTF. CDR3 nucleotides: TGCGCCAGCAGCGGCTTGACAGGACAAGCTAACTATGGCTACACCTTC.

This clonotype was seen a handful of times. The chain has TRBV7-3 and TRBJ2-2, with 7 nucleotides matching TRBD2. With 2 bases clipped from V and 2 bases from J, the junction kept 2 bases outside the gene matches. Germline loops: CDR1 SGHTA, CDR2 FQGTGA. The CDR3 is 15 amino acids. This CDR3 is CASSLGGVNTGELFF. In DNA form, the CDR3 reads TGTGCCAGCAGCTTAGGGGGGGTTAACACCGGGGAGCTGTTTTTT.